This is a list of T cell receptor beta chains from one sample in a study of cytomegalovirus exposure and HLA in healthy donors. TCRdb keeps only in-frame clones here, not all; method: immunoSEQ multiplex PCR. The data hold about 140,000 clones, with less than 90% observed a single time. Sample: PBMCs. All receptors derive from a man between 18 and 29 years old in good health and CMV-seronegative. Both conserved end residues are part of each CDR3. Fields, in order: clone size, J gene, CDR3 length, V gene, D gene, CDR3 DNA, CDR3 protein. D genes are given only for firm matches. Not all rows give a size; the values are once, few, many and, for expanded clones, a class.

. | TRBJ1-2 | 16 | TRBV7-2 | TRBD1 | TGTGCCAGCAGCTTGTCACCGGGACAGGGAGACGATGGCTACACCTTC | CASSLSPGQGDDGYTF
few | TRBJ1-1 | 15 | TRBV7-9 | . | TGTGCCAGCAGCTTAAACAATCCGGGTGACACTGAAGCTTTCTTT | CASSLNNPGDTEAFF
once | TRBJ1-1 | 13 | TRBV30 | . | TGTGCCTGGGGGAGCGGAGGGAACACTGAAGCTTTCTTT | CAWGSGGNTEAFF
. | TRBJ1-5 | 17 | TRBV6-4 | . | TGTGCCAGCAGTCACAGGACAGCAAGCCACCGCAATCAGCCCCAGCATTTT | CASSHRTASHRNQPQHF
once | TRBJ1-4 | 14 | TRBV2 | TRBD1 | TGTGCCAGCAGTAAGACAGGGGATTACGAAAAACTGTTTTTT | CASSKTGDYEKLFF
. | TRBJ2-7 | 14 | TRBV7-8 | . | TGTGCCAGCAGCTTAGATAGCGGTAGCCACGAGCAGTACTTC | CASSLDSGSHEQYF
. | TRBJ2-7 | 14 | TRBV4-1 | . | TGCGCCAGCAGCCCTATACCGCGGGGCTACGAGCAGTACTTC | CASSPIPRGYEQYF
. | TRBJ1-2 | 11 | TRBV6-5 | . | TGTGCCAGCGGAGGAAGCTATGGCTACACCTTC | CASGGSYGYTF
. | TRBJ1-2 | 16 | TRBV7-7 | . | TGTGCCAGCAGGGACAGAAAGGTTTTCACTAACTATGGCTACACCTTC | CASRDRKVFTNYGYTF
. | TRBJ2-7 | 13 | TRBV7-9 | . | TGTGCCAGCAGCATGGGCGTGGGCTACGAGCAGTACTTC | CASSMGVGYEQYF
. | TRBJ2-3 | 14 | TRBV5-1 | . | TGCGCCAGCAGCTTTTCTACTAGCACAGATACGCAGTATTTT | CASSFSTSTDTQYF
. | TRBJ2-6 | 15 | TRBV6-6 | . | TGTGCCAGCGGGCCCAGGGTGGCTGGGGCCAACGTCCTGACTTTC | CASGPRVAGANVLTF
. | TRBJ2-5 | 12 | TRBV29-1 | TRBD2 | TGCAGCGGGGGGAGGGGACAAGAGACCCAGTACTTC | CSGGRGQETQYF
. | TRBJ2-5 | 17 | TRBV27 | . | TGTGCCAGCAGTTTCTACGGGGGGCAGGGGGCGAGGGAGACCCAGTACTTC | CASSFYGGQGARETQYF
. | TRBJ2-3 | 14 | TRBV2 | . | TGTGCCAGCAGTGTGGGCCAGCCCACAGATACGCAGTATTTT | CASSVGQPTDTQYF
. | TRBJ2-1 | 15 | TRBV28 | . | TGTGCCAGCAGTTCGTTTGTTGGGAGTCCCGCTGAGCAGTTCTTC | CASSSFVGSPAEQFF
. | TRBJ1-6 | 14 | TRBV5-6 | TRBD1 | TGTGCCAGCAGCTTCGGACAGGGAGATTCACCCCTCCACTTT | CASSFGQGDSPLHF
. | TRBJ2-7 | 15 | TRBV4-1 | TRBD1 | TGCGCCAGCAGCCAGGGACAGGTCCTCTCCTACGAGCAGTACTTC | CASSQGQVLSYEQYF
. | TRBJ2-2 | 13 | TRBV30 | . | TGTGCCTGGTCGCGGGGCCCATGGGGGGAGCTGTTTTTT | CAWSRGPWGELFF
. | TRBJ2-1 | 15 | TRBV27 | . | TGTGCCAGCAGTTTAGCGGAAGCACACTACAATGAGCAGTTCTTC | CASSLAEAHYNEQFF
. | TRBJ2-7 | 14 | TRBV19 | . | TGTGCCAGTAGTATACGGGGACAAGTCTACGAGCAGTACTTC | CASSIRGQVYEQYF
. | TRBJ1-5 | 14 | TRBV7-8 | . | TGTGCCAGCAGCTTAGCAGGGGCCAGTCAGCCCCAGCATTTT | CASSLAGASQPQHF
once | TRBJ2-2 | 17 | TRBV7-7 | TRBD1 | TGTGCCAGCAGCTTATCCCAGACAGGGTATGGGACCGGGGAGCTGTTTTTT | CASSLSQTGYGTGELFF
. | TRBJ1-5 | 18 | TRBV7-8 | . | TGTGCCAGCAGCTTCAACATCGGCGGGGGGGGAGGCAATCAGCCCCAGCATTTT | CASSFNIGGGGGNQPQHF
. | TRBJ2-7 | 14 | TRBV6-1 | . | TGTGCCAGCAGTTTACAGGCATCCTACTACGAGCAGTACTTC | CASSLQASYYEQYF
. | TRBJ2-7 | 15 | TRBV9 | TRBD1 | TGTGCCAGCAGCGTAGGGGGGACAGTATCCTACGAGCAGTACTTC | CASSVGGTVSYEQYF
. | TRBJ1-4 | 15 | TRBV6-5 | TRBD1 | TGTGCCAGCAGTTACTCGACAGGGTACGATGAAAAACTGTTTTTT | CASSYSTGYDEKLFF
. | TRBJ2-2 | 17 | TRBV5-6 | TRBD2 | TGTGCCAGCAGCGGCGAGGGGCGGGAGCGTCTCACCGGGGAGCTGTTTTTT | CASSGEGRERLTGELFF
. | TRBJ1-2 | 12 | TRBV10-3 | . | TGTGCCATCAGTGCGGCGGGGTATGGCTACACCTTC | CAISAAGYGYTF
. | TRBJ2-6 | 15 | TRBV9 | . | TGTGCCAGCAGCGTAATGGGAGCTGGGGCCAACGTCCTGACTTTC | CASSVMGAGANVLTF
. | TRBJ1-1 | 14 | TRBV10-2 | . | TGCGCCAGCAGTGACGGGGTGATGGAGACTGAAGCTTTCTTT | CASSDGVMETEAFF
. | TRBJ1-1 | 17 | TRBV4-2 | TRBD1 | TGTGCCAGCAGCCAACCTGGACAGGGGATGACGTACACTGAAGCTTTCTTT | CASSQPGQGMTYTEAFF
. | TRBJ2-7 | 15 | TRBV19 | . | TGTGCCAGTAGTATCGTGGAGGGACTTCGCTACGAGCAGTACTTC | CASSIVEGLRYEQYF
. | TRBJ2-1 | 13 | TRBV6-4 | . | TGTGCCAGCAGTGACTCGGACACAAATGAGCAGTTCTTC | CASSDSDTNEQFF
. | TRBJ2-7 | 11 | TRBV20-1 | . | TGCAGTGCACTCAGGGTGGGGGAGCAGTACTTC | CSALRVGEQYF
once | TRBJ1-5 | 16 | TRBV5-8 | . | TGTGCCAGCCGAACGCAGGGGTACATTAGCAATCAGCCCCAGCATTTT | CASRTQGYISNQPQHF
. | TRBJ1-5 | 14 | TRBV27 | . | TGTGCCAGCAGACTCGGGGGTAGCCATCAGCCCCAGCATTTT | CASRLGGSHQPQHF
. | TRBJ1-4 | 15 | TRBV19 | TRBD1 | TGTGCCAGTAGCCTCACAGGGGGAACTAATGAAAAACTGTTTTTT | CASSLTGGTNEKLFF
. | TRBJ1-1 | 16 | TRBV6-5 | . | TGTGCCAGCAGTTACCGGCAGGCCGGAGGGGACACTGAAGCTTTCTTT | CASSYRQAGGDTEAFF